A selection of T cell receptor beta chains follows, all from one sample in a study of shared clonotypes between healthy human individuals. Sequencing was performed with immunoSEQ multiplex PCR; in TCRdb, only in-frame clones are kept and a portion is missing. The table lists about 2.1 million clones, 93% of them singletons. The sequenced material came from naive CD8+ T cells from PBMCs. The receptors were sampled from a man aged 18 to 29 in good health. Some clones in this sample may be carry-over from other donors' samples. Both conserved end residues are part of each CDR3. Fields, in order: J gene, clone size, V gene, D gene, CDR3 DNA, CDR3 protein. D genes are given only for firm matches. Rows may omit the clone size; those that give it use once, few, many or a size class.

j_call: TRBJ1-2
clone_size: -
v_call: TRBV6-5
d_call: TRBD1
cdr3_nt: TGTGCCAGCAGTTGGACAGGGCACTATGGCTACACCTTC
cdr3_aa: CASSWTGHYGYTF

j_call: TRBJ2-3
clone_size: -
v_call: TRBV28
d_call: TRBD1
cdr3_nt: TGTGCCAGCAGCCCCGGGACAGGGGGCTCGGGAGATACGCAGTATTTT
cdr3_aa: CASSPGTGGSGDTQYF

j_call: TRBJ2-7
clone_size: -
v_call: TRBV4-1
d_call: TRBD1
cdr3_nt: TGCGCCAGCAGCCAAGTGGGGGACAGGCGTTACGAGCAGTACTTC
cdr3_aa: CASSQVGDRRYEQYF

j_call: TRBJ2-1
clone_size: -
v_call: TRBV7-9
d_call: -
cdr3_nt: TGTGCCAGCTTAGGCTTCGGGGCTGGGAGCTATGAGCAGTTCTTC
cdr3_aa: CASLGFGAGSYEQFF

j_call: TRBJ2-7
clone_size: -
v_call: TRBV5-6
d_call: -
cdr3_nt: TGTGCCAGCAGCATCGGGGTAAGGGGCCTCTTTCACGAGCAGTACTTC
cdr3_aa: CASSIGVRGLFHEQYF

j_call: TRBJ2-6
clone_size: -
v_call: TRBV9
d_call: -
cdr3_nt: TGTGCCAGCAGCGTAGGGCCCTCTGGGGCCAACGTCCTGACTTTC
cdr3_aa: CASSVGPSGANVLTF

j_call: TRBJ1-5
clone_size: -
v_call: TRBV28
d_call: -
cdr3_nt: TGTGCCAGCAGACCCGGGGGGGGCAATCAGCCCCAGCATTTT
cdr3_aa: CASRPGGGNQPQHF

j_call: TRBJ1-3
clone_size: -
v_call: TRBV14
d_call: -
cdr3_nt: TGTGCCAGCAGCCAAGATGTCTTCTCTGGAAACACCATATATTTT
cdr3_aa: CASSQDVFSGNTIYF

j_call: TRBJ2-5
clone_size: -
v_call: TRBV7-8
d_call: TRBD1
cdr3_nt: TGTGCCAGCAGCTTAGCGGACCTACAGGGGAGCACGCAGACCCAGTACTTC
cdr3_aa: CASSLADLQGSTQTQYF

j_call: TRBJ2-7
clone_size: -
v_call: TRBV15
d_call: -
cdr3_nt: TGTGCCACCAGTACCGCGATATCCTACGAGCAGTACTTC
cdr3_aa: CATSTAISYEQYF

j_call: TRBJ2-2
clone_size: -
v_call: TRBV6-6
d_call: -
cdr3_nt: TGTGCCAGCAGTTACTTTGCGACCGGGGAGCTGTTTTTT
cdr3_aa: CASSYFATGELFF

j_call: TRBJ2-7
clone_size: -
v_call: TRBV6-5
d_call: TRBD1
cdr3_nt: TGTGCCAGCAGCTACGGACAGGGGCTGACCTACGAGCAGTACTTC
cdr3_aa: CASSYGQGLTYEQYF

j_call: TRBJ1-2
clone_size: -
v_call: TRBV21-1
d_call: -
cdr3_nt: TGTGCCAGCAGCAAAAGGAAGGGTGGCTGTGAGTTTACTGGCTACACCTTC
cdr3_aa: CASSKRKGGCEFTGYTF

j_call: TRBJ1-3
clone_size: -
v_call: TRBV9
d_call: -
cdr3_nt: TGTGCCAGCAGCGTAGGAGGCATCAGCTCTGGAAACACCATATATTTT
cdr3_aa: CASSVGGISSGNTIYF

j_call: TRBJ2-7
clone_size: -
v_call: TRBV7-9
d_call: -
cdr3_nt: TGTGCCAGCAGCTCTACGGGACTCCCCATGGAGCAGTACTTC
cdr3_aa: CASSSTGLPMEQYF

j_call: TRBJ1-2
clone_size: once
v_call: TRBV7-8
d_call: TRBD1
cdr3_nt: TGTGCCAGCAGCTTAGCACAGGGGGCGCGAGGCTACACCTTC
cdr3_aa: CASSLAQGARGYTF

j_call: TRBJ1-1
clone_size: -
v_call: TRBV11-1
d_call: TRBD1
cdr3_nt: TGTGCCAGCAGCTGGCGGGGGACAGGGATCGGAGTAGACACTGAAGCTTTCTTT
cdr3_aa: CASSWRGTGIGVDTEAFF

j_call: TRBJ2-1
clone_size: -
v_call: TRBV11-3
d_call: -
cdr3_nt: TGTGCCAGCAGCCCACAGAACAATGAGCAGTTCTTC
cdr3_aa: CASSPQNNEQFF

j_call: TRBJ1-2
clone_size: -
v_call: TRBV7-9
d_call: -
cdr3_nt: TGTGCCAGCAGCTTTTCGCAGGGCGCCACGGATGGCTACACCTTC
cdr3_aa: CASSFSQGATDGYTF

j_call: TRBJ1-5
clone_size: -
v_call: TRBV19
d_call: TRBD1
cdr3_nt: TGTGCCAGTAGTATAGTGCCAGGGGGTTTTCAGCCCCAGCATTTT
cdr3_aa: CASSIVPGGFQPQHF

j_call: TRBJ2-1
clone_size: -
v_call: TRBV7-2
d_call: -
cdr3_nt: TGTGCCAGCAGCTCCCCTGTGGGAGGCCCCTACAATGAGCAGTTCTTC
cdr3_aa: CASSSPVGGPYNEQFF

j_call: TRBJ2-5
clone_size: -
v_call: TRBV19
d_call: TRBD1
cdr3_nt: TGTGCCAGTAGACTGACAGGGGCGGAGACCCAGTACTTC
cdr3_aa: CASRLTGAETQYF

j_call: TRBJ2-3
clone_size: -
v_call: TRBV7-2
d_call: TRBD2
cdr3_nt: TGTGCCAGCAGCCCCGGGACTAGCGGGAGAGATACGCAGTATTTT
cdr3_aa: CASSPGTSGRDTQYF

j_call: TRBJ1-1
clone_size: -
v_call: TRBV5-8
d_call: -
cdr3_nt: TGTGCCAGCAGCTTGGATTGGGAACTAAACACTGAAGCTTTCTTT
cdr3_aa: CASSLDWELNTEAFF

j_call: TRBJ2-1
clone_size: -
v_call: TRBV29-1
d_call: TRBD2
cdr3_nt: TGCAGCGTTGAATCGGGACTAGCGGGAGGGGGGATTTACAATGAGCAGTTCTTC
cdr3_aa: CSVESGLAGGGIYNEQFF

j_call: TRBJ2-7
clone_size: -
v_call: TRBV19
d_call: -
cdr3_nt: TGTGCCAGTAGTATTATCCTTAGGACAGCGGTAACCTACGAGCAGTACTTC
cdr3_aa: CASSIILRTAVTYEQYF

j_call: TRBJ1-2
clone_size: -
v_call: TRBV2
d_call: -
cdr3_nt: TGTGCCAGCAGTGATCGGTCAGCCTCTAACTATGGCTACACCTTC
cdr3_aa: CASSDRSASNYGYTF

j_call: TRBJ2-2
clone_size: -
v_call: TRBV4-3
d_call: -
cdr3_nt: TGCGCCAGCAGCCACGGACAAGGCACCGGGGAGCTGTTTTTT
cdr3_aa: CASSHGQGTGELFF

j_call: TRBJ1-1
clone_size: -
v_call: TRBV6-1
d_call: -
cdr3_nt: TGTGCCAGCAGTGAGGGGGGCGGTGGAGCTTTCTTT
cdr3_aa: CASSEGGGGAFF

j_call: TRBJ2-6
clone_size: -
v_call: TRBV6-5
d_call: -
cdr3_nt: TGTGCCAGCAGTTACGGGGGGTTTGGTGGGGCCAACGTCCTGACTTTC
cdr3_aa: CASSYGGFGGANVLTF

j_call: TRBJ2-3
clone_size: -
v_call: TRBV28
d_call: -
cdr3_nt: TGTGCCAGCAGTCCTCACGGGGACTTTTACACAGATACGCAGTATTTT
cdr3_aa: CASSPHGDFYTDTQYF

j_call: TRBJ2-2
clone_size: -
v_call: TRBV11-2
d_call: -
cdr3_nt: TGTGCCAGCAGCTTAGAGGTTGGCGGGGAGCTGTTTTTT
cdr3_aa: CASSLEVGGELFF

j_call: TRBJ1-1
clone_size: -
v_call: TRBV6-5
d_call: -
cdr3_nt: TGTGCCAGCAGTTACCGGGCAGGCCCCCAGTTTTTT
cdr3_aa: CASSYRAGPQFF